This T cell receptor beta chain was sequenced during a study of early stage breast cancer tumors. Study outcomes and limitations: Enriched TCRB sequences shared across patients were mostly commonly generated sequences. Tumors had around 2.5-fold higher T cell density than normal breast.

CDR3 length: 14 amino acids. Germline V lookup: CDR1 SGHTA, CDR2 FQGNSA. V was clipped by 4 bases and J by 7 bases, with 14 bases between them. This table comes from immunoSEQ multiplex PCR, and its TCRdb copy is limited to in-frame clones, with some not included. The data show fewer than 70,000 clones, around 80% seen once. A word on this clone: What it recognizes is unknown.

The TCR sequence derives from a person younger than 45 with breast cancer. The sequenced material came from blood. The chain couples TRBV7-2 to TRBJ2-1; D unresolved. The CDR3 region is CASSSKGPWNEQFF. CDR3 nucleotide sequence: TGTGCCAGCAGCTCCAAAGGTCCTTGGAATGAGCAGTTCTTC. The full variable domain, rest sourced from reference TRBV7-2 and TRBJ2-1, is GAGVSQSPSNKVTEKGKDVELRCDPISGHTALYWYRQSLGQGLEFLIYFQGNSAPDKSGLPSDRFSAERTGGSVSTLTIQRTQQEDSAVYLCASSSKGPWNEQFFGPGTRLTVL.